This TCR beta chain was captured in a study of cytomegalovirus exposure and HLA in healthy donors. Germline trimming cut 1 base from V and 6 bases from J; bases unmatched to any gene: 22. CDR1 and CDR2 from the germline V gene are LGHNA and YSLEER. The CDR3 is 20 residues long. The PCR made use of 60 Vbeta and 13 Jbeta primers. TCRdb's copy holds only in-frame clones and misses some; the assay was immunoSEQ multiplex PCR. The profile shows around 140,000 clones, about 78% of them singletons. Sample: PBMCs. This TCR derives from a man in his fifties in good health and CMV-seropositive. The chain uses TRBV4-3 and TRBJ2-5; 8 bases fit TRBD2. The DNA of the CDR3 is TGCGCCAGCAGCCAAGGGTTGCCTAGCGGGCCACCAAGCTCTGAGAAGACCCAGTACTTC. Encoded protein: CASSQGLPSGPPSSEKTQYF.